A single sample gave rise to the 9 T cell receptor beta chains below, sequenced in a study of monozygotic twins with inflammatory bowel disease (dated by TCRdb to between 2018 and 2021). To prepare the library, 5' RACE was applied. TCRdb records Illumina HiSeq 2500 as the sequencer. TCRdb reprocessed the sequencing reads and holds a single record per CDR3 protein sequence, with no DNA. The table of this sample itemizes about 300,000 distinct CDR3 sequences. The top ten constitute roughly 5.2% of the sample. The specimen was blood. The receptor source for this set is a human donor with ulcerative colitis or Crohn's disease, or a healthy co-twin of an affected twin (not recorded which).

The chain employs TRBV12-3 or TRBV12-4 and TRBJ2-7; absent DNA, TCRdb's TRBD1 call cannot be checked. The CDR3 extends over 15 amino acids. The CDR3 region is CASSRSGTGGREQYF.

The chain couples TRBV6-1 to TRBJ2-7. The CDR3 is 14 amino acids. Germline loops: CDR1 MNHNS, CDR2 SASEGT. CDR3 in amino acids: CASSLAGDIYEQYF.

The chain is built from TRBV10-3 and TRBJ2-1; TCRdb reports TRBD2, a call that lacks DNA to check it against. The CDR3 is 20 amino acids. Germline values: CDR1 ENHRY, CDR2 SYGVKD. CDR3 protein: CAIRDPRGDWRVSSYNEQFF.

The genes are TRBV4-3 and TRBJ1-5. This CDR3 spans 13 amino acids. CDR1 is LGHNA and CDR2 is YSLEER in the germline V gene. CDR3 region: CASSQGVNQPQHF.

The rearrangement joins TRBV7-2 to TRBJ1-4. The CDR3 is made up of 17 amino acids. Germline CDR1 reads SGHTA; CDR2 reads FQGNSA. The CDR3: CASSLVGTSRANEKLFF. Variable domain in full (rest from reference TRBV7-2 and TRBJ1-4): GAGVSQSPSNKVTEKGKDVELRCDPISGHTALYWYRQSLGQGLEFLIYFQGNSAPDKSGLPSDRFSAERTGGSVSTLTIQRTQQEDSAVYLCASSLVGTSRANEKLFFGSGTQLSVL.

The rearrangement uses TRBV27 and TRBJ2-3; there is no DNA to check the TCRdb D call of TRBD1. The CDR3 is 14 residues long. The germline V gene encodes CDR1 MNHEY and CDR2 SMNVEV (reference sequence). The chain's CDR3 is CASRGQGLADTQYF.

The chain employs TRBV19 and TRBJ2-7; TCRdb indicates TRBD2, and absent DNA this call remains unverified. CDR1 is LNHDA, CDR2 SQIVND, per germline (reference sequence). The CDR3 is 16 amino acids. CDR3 protein: CASRQTGTSGSYEQYF.

The V call is TRBV18, the J call TRBJ1-1; lacking DNA, the TRBD1 call made by TCRdb goes unchecked. CDR1 is KGHSH and CDR2 is LQKENI in the germline V gene. The CDR3 has 14 residues. CDR3 protein: CASGEGQRNTEAFF.

V is TRBV6-5 and J is TRBJ2-1; there is no DNA to check the TCRdb D call of TRBD2. The CDR3 has 13 amino acids. Germline lookup yields CDR1 MNHEY and CDR2 SVGAGI. This chain's CDR3 is CASRRGDDNEQFF.